Following are 26 T cell receptor beta chains from one sample sequenced in a study of vaccination and CD4 T cells after COVID-19. Treatment of the sample: roughly 11-day PBMC culture with coronavirus spike peptide pools or control peptides (ViraFEST assay). An Oncomine TCR Beta short-read assay was used to sequence the DNA from cultured CD4+ T cells. TCRdb reanalysed the PCR reads using MiXCR and keeps one entry per CDR3 protein. The data contain approximately 19,000 distinct CDR3 sequences, over 75% of them singletons. The antigens these receptors bind are not known. The sample in question was CD4+ T cells from blood, cultured in vitro, obtained after SARS-CoV-2 vaccination. The receptors originated from a human donor who received a COVID-19 vaccine.

This chain connects TRBV24-1 to TRBJ2-2; D not resolved. There are 17 residues in the CDR3. CDR1 and CDR2 (germline): KGHDR, SFDVKD. V shed 9 bases and J shed 0 bases, with 19 bases lying between them. The CDR3 bases are TGTGCCACCTCTACCCACACGGGTAACACGAACACCGGGGAGCTGTTTTTT. Protein: CATSTHTGNTNTGELFF.

This chain joins TRBV2 and TRBJ1-5; D uncertain. CDR1 is SNHLY, CDR2 FYNNEI, per germline. V shed 4 bases and J shed 1 base, with 11 bases lying between them. The CDR3 sequence is 15 residues long. This CDR3 is CASSVGWLSNQPQHF. The CDR3 nucleotides are TGTGCCAGCAGTGTAGGGTGGCTGAGCAATCAGCCCCAGCATTTT.

This chain joins TRBV7-2 and TRBJ2-5; D is undetermined. The V end was cut by 4 bases, the J end by 0 bases, with 6 bases between. CDR3 length: 13 amino acids. Germline V lookup: CDR1 SGHTA, CDR2 FQGNSA. CDR3 sequence reads: CASSSYNQETQYF. The CDR3, as DNA: TGTGCCAGCAGCTCATATAACCAAGAGACCCAGTACTTC.

The rearrangement joins TRBV6-1 to TRBJ1-1; D gene ambiguous. Germline V gene data show CDR1 as MNHNS and CDR2 as SASEGT. The CDR3 consists of 13 residues. V gave up 2 bases and J gave up 1 base, with 5 bases separating them. CDR3 DNA: TGTGCCAGCAGTGAAAGGCGGAACACTGAAGCTTTCTTT. Protein: CASSERRNTEAFF.

The V call is TRBV12-3 or TRBV12-4, the J call TRBJ1-1; the D is unclear. The length of the CDR3 is 14 residues. Trimming removed 2 bases at V and 5 bases at J, with 12 bases between. CDR3 loop: CASSLILGRTEAFF. The CDR3 DNA follows: TGTGCCAGCAGTTTAATCTTGGGGAGGACTGAAGCTTTCTTT.

CDR3 nucleotides: TGTGCCAGCAGTGTATCGCCAGGTGGGAATCAGCCCCAGCATTTT. This sequence encodes CASSVSPGGNQPQHF. The J gene is TRBJ1-5, the V gene TRBV6-4; D unresolved. Germline V gene sequence: CDR1 MRHNA, CDR2 SNTAGT. The CDR3 is 15 residues long. V was pared by 4 bases and J by 4 bases, with 14 bases between.

The chain recombines TRBV30 with TRBJ2-2; D is unresolved. The V end was cut by 4 bases, the J end by 5 bases, with 17 bases between. Germline CDR1 reads GTSNPN; CDR2 reads SVGIG (reference sequence). CDR3 size: 15 residues. The CDR3 protein is CAWKSLDPRTGELFF. In nucleotides, the CDR3 is TGTGCCTGGAAGTCCTTGGACCCTCGGACCGGGGAGCTGTTTTTT.

This chain connects TRBV7-2 to TRBJ2-2; a weak D match, TRBD2 (5 bases). Germline V gene sequence: CDR1 SGHTA, CDR2 FQGNSA. Trimming left V 5 bases short and J 1 base short, with 14 bases between. The length of the CDR3 is 16 residues. The CDR3 nucleotides are TGTGCCAGCAGCCAAAACTCCGGGGTGAACACCGGGGAGCTGTTTTTT. Amino acid sequence: CASSQNSGVNTGELFF.

CDR3 in DNA: TGTGCCACCAGCAGAGATGGTCGGGAGACTGAAGCTTTCTTT. Translation: CATSRDGRETEAFF. The rearrangement links TRBV15 to TRBJ1-1; D is uncertain. Germline V lookup: CDR1 LNHNV, CDR2 YYDKDF (reference sequence). The germline V and J ends were trimmed by 0 bases and 5 bases, with 10 bases remaining between them. The CDR3 sequence is 14 residues long.

This clonotype has just a few counts. The chain recombines TRBV6-5 with TRBJ1-6, with TRBD1 as a possible D gene (5 bases). The CDR3 has 16 amino acids. CDR1 and CDR2 from the germline V gene are MNHEY and SVGAGI. V shed 2 bases and J shed 2 bases, with 10 bases lying between them. The chain's CDR3 is CASSYRQHPYNSPLHF. For the CDR3, the DNA is TGTGCCAGCAGTTACAGACAGCACCCCTATAATTCACCCCTCCACTTT.

The chain links TRBV6-1 to TRBJ2-5; no reliable D call. CDR1 MNHNS and CDR2 SASEGT come from the germline V gene. The CDR3 loop spans 14 amino acids. V was cut by 5 bases and J by 3 bases, with 13 bases left in between. CDR3 coding DNA: TGTGCCAGCAGTCCGCCGGACGGAAAAGAGACCCAGTACTTC. The encoded protein is CASSPPDGKETQYF.

The chain carries TRBV6-1 and TRBJ2-1; D is uncertain. The CDR3 runs 12 residues. V lost 5 bases to trimming and J lost 9 bases, with 11 bases between them. Germline V gene lookup returns CDR1 MNHNS and CDR2 SASEGT. Here the CDR3 DNA reads TGTGCCAGCAGTCCAAACATCGGTGAGCAGTTCTTC. Its translation is CASSPNIGEQFF.

The chain combines TRBV12-5 with TRBJ2-3; D is unclear. The CDR3 spans 13 residues. V was shortened by 1 base and J by 6 bases, with 8 bases between the two germline ends. Germline CDR1 reads LGHNT; CDR2 reads FRNRAP. CDR3 sequence (DNA): TGTGCTAGTGGTTTGGCCGCGACCGATACGCAGTATTTT. This sequence encodes CASGLAATDTQYF.

This chain uses TRBV10-2 with TRBJ2-3; 8 bases match TRBD2. The germline V gene has CDR1 WSHSY and CDR2 SAAADI. V gave up 2 bases and J gave up 1 base; unmatched junction bases: 5. The CDR3 has 16 residues. The CDR3 spells CASSETGLGRTDTQYF. The CDR3, as DNA: TGCGCCAGCAGTGAGACGGGACTAGGGCGCACAGATACGCAGTATTTT.

This clonotype was recorded once. The V and J genes are TRBV12-3 or TRBV12-4 and TRBJ2-3; D tentatively fits TRBD1 or TRBD2 (5 bases each). Trimming stripped 8 bases from V and 14 bases from J, with 17 bases between. The length of the CDR3 is 11 residues. In nucleotides, the CDR3 is TGTGCCAGCGGTGGAGGACAAAACCTGTATTTT. This gives the protein CASGGGQNLYF.

This chain uses TRBV6-1 with TRBJ1-3, with 12 bases aligning to TRBD1. CDR3 length equals 13 residues. J gave up 9 bases and V 7 bases, and 4 bases lay outside the gene matches. CDR1 and CDR2 from the germline V gene are MNHNS and SASEGT. CDR3 region: CASTGQGASTIYF. CDR3 coding DNA: TGTGCCAGCACGGGACAGGGGGCGAGCACCATATATTTT.

The chain uses TRBV5-4 and TRBJ1-1; D not certain. V lost 4 bases to trimming and J lost 1 base, with 8 bases between them. Germline-derived CDR1 and CDR2 are SGHNT and YYREEE (reference sequence). This CDR3 has 13 residues. Written as DNA, the CDR3 is TGTGCCAGCAGCATTGGACGGAACACTGAAGCTTTCTTT. The encoded protein is CASSIGRNTEAFF.

A few counts support this clonotype. This chain's CDR3 is CAWGLGDFGGYTF. In DNA, the CDR3 is TGTGCCTGGGGACTGGGGGATTTCGGCGGCTACACCTTC. The chain combines TRBV30 with TRBJ1-2; a possible D gene is TRBD1 (5 bases). Trimming pared 5 bases from V and 8 bases from J, leaving 18 bases between. The CDR3 sequence is 13 residues long. Germline V CDR1 and CDR2: GTSNPN, SVGIG (reference sequence).

The chain couples TRBV6-1 to TRBJ1-2, with 8 positions matching TRBD1. The V gene end was trimmed by 5 bases and the J gene end by 4 bases; junction bases not matched to a gene: 9. This CDR3 comprises 15 residues. The V gene's germline CDR1 is MNHNS and CDR2 SASEGT. The CDR3 sequence is CASSTSDRATYGYTF. The CDR3 region has the DNA TGTGCCAGCAGTACCTCGGACAGGGCCACCTATGGCTACACCTTC.

The chain has TRBV11-1 and TRBJ2-3, with TRBD2 matching 13 bases. The CDR3 totals 17 residues. V trimming: 5 bases; J trimming: 2 bases; junction bases outside the gene matches: 7. The germline gives CDR1 SGHAT, CDR2 FQDESV (reference sequence). CDR3 DNA sequence: TGTGCCAGCAGCAAAGGACTAGCGGGGGCCTACACAGATACGCAGTATTTT. Translating it yields CASSKGLAGAYTDTQYF.

V and J are TRBV20-1 and TRBJ1-5; 11 positions match TRBD1. CDR1 is DFQATT, CDR2 SNEGSKA, per germline (reference sequence). CDR3 length: 18 residues. V gave up 1 base and J gave up 2 bases; unmatched junction bases: 10. The CDR3 spells CSARGTGGSLARNQPQHF. The CDR3, as DNA: TGCAGTGCTAGAGGGACAGGGGGCTCCTTAGCGCGCAATCAGCCCCAGCATTTT.

The chain links TRBV20-1 to TRBJ1-2; TRBD1 matches 7 bases. Trimming took 4 bases from V and 6 from J; bases not matched to a gene: 5. CDR3 length: 12 residues. CDR1 DFQATT and CDR2 SNEGSKA come from the germline V gene (reference sequence). DNA for the CDR3: TGCAGTGCTACGGGGGACAGCCATGGCTACACCTTC. Its protein product is CSATGDSHGYTF.

V is TRBV4-2 and J is TRBJ2-3; the match to TRBD2 covers 10 bases. Trimming cost V 4 bases and J 5 bases; bases outside gene matches: 6. Germline CDR1 LGHNA, CDR2 YNFKEQ. CDR3 length: 15 amino acids. CDR3 in DNA: TGTGCCAGCAGCCCTCTAGCGGGGGAGGTAGATACGCAGTATTTT. Amino acids: CASSPLAGEVDTQYF.

The chain couples TRBV7-9 to TRBJ1-6, with 9 bases lining up with TRBD1. Germline V gene lookup returns CDR1 SEHNR and CDR2 FQNEAQ (reference sequence). Trimming at V came to 4 bases and at J to 10 bases, leaving 5 bases not matched to a gene. The CDR3 sequence is 14 residues long. CDR3 protein: CASSSRDRVSPLHF. The CDR3 DNA follows: TGTGCCAGCAGCTCCCGGGACAGGGTCTCACCCCTCCACTTT.

The CDR3 DNA is TGTGCCACCAGCAAAGGAGGAGGTACTAACTATGGCTACACCTTC. Protein product: CATSKGGGTNYGYTF. The chain recombines TRBV15 with TRBJ1-2; D is uncertain. V lost 4 bases, J lost 0 bases, and 12 bases lay in between. The CDR3 sequence is 15 residues long. CDR1 and CDR2 (germline): LNHNV, YYDKDF (reference sequence).

V gene TRBV7-2 combines with J gene TRBJ1-5; D remains unclear. V lost 1 base and J 6 bases, leaving 7 bases between the germline ends. CDR1 SGHTA and CDR2 FQGNSA come from the germline V gene. The CDR3 spans 13 residues. In DNA form, the CDR3 reads TGTGCCAGCAGCTTAGAGCCGGGTCAGCCCCAGCATTTT. Its protein product is CASSLEPGQPQHF.